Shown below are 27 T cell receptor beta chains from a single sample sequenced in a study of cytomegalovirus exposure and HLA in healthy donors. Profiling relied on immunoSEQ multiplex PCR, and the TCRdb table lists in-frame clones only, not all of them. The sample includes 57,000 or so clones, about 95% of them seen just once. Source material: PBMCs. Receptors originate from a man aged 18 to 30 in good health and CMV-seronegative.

CDR3 sequence: CASSLVGGGTEAFF. The CDR3, as DNA: TGTGCCAGCAGCTTAGTCGGGGGGGGCACTGAAGCTTTCTTT. The J gene is TRBJ1-1, the V gene TRBV11-2, with D perhaps TRBD1 (5 bases). Germline lookup yields CDR1 SGHAT and CDR2 FQNNGV. The CDR3 totals 14 residues. The V gene lost 1 base and the J gene lost 4 bases, with 10 bases spanning the gap.

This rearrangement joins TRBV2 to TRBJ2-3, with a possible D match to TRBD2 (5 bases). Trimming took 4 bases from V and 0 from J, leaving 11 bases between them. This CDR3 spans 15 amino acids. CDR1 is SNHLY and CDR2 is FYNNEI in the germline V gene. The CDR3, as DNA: TGTGCCAGCAGTGTGGGAGCGCCGAGCACAGATACGCAGTATTTT. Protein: CASSVGAPSTDTQYF.

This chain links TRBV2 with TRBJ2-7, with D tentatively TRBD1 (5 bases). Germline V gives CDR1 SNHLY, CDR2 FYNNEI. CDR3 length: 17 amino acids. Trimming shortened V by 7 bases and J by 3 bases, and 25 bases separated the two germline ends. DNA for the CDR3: TGTGCCAGCACCTCCCGCCCCCAGTCCGGACATAGCTACGAGCAGTACTTC. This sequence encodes CASTSRPQSGHSYEQYF.

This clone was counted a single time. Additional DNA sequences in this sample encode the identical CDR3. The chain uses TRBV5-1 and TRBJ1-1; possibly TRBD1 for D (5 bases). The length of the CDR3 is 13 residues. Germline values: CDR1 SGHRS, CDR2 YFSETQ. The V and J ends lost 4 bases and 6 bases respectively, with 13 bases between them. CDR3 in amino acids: CASSLNVRAEAFF. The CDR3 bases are TGCGCCAGCAGCCTGAATGTCAGGGCTGAAGCTTTCTTT.

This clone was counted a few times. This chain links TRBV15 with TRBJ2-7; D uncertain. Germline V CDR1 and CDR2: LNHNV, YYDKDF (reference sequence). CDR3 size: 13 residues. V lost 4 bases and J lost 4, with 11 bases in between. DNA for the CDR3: TGTGCCACCAGCACGACTCTTTGGTACGAGCAGTACTTC. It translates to CATSTTLWYEQYF. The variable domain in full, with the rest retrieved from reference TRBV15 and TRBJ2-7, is DAMVIQNPRYQVTQFGKPVTLSCSQTLNHNVMYWYQQKSSQAPKLLFHYYDKDFNNEADTPDNFQSRRPNTSFCFLDIRSPGLGDTAMYLCATSTTLWYEQYFGPGTRLTVT.

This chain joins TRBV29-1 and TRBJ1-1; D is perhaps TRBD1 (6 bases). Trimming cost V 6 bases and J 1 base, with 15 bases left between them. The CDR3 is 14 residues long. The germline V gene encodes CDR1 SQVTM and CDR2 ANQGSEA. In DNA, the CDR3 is TGCAGCGTCGACGGTAGGGGGTCGAACACTGAAGCTTTCTTT. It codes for CSVDGRGSNTEAFF.

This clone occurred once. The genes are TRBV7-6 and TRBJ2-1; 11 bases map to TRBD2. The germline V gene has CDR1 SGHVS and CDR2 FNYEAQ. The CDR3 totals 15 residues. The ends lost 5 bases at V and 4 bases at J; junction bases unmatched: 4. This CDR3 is CASSRLAGLYNEQFF. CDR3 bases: TGTGCCAGCAGCAGACTAGCGGGACTTTACAATGAGCAGTTCTTC.

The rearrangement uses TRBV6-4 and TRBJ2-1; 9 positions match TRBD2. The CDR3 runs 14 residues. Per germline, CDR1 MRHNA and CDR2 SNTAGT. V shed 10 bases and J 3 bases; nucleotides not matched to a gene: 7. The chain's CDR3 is CATAVAGDYNEQFF. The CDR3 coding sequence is TGTGCCACCGCGGTAGCGGGAGACTACAATGAGCAGTTCTTC.

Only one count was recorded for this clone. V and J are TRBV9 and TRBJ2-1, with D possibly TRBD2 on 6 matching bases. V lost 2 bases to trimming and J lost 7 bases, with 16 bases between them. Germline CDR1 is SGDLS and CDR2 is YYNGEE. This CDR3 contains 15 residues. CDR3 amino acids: CASSVSSAPGNEQFF. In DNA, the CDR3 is TGTGCCAGCAGCGTTTCTAGCGCCCCGGGGAATGAGCAGTTCTTC.

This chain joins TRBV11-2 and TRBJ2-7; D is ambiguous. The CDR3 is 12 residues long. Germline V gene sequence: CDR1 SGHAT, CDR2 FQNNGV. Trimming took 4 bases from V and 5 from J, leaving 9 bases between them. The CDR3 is CASSYALDEQYF. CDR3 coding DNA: TGTGCCAGCAGCTATGCGTTGGACGAGCAGTACTTC.

The CDR3 nucleotides are TGTGCCAGCAGCAGATCAGGGGGATGGTCCTACGAGCAGTACTTC. Its translation: CASSRSGGWSYEQYF. The chain joins TRBV14 to TRBJ2-7, with 7 bases that match TRBD1. Looked up from germline, CDR1 is SGHDN and CDR2 is FVKESK. The CDR3 has 15 amino acids. J gave up 1 base and V 5 bases, and 8 bases lay outside the gene matches.

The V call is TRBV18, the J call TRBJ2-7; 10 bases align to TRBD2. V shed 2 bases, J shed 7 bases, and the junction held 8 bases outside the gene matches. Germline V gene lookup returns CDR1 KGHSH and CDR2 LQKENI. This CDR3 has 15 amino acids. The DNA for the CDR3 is TGTGCCAGCTCACCAAAACTAGCGGGAATGGGTGAGCAGTACTTC. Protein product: CASSPKLAGMGEQYF.

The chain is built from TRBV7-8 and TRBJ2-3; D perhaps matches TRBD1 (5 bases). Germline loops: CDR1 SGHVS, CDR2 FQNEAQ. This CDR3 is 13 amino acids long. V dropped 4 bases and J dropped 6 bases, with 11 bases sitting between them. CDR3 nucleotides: TGTGCCAGCAGCTCCGACCACAGGGATACGCAGTATTTT. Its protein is CASSSDHRDTQYF.

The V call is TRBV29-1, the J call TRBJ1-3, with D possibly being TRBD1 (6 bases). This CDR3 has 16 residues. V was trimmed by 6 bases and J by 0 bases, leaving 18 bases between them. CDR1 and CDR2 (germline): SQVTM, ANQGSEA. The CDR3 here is CSVAGMDSFSGNTIYF. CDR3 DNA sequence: TGCAGCGTGGCTGGAATGGACAGTTTCTCTGGAAACACCATATATTTT.

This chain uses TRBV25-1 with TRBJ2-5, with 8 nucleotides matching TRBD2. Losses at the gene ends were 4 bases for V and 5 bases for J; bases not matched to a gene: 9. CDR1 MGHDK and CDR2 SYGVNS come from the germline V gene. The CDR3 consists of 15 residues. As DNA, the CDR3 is TGTGCCAGCAGTGTGGCTAGCGGGTGGGCTGAGACCCAGTACTTC. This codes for CASSVASGWAETQYF.

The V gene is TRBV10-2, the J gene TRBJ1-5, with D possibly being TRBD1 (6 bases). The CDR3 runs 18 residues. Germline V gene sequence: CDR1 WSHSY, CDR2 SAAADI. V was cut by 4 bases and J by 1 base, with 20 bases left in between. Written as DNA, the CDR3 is TGCGCCAGCAGTGGTCCCCCAGGGGCACTCCTCAGCAATCAGCCCCAGCATTTT. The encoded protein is CASSGPPGALLSNQPQHF.

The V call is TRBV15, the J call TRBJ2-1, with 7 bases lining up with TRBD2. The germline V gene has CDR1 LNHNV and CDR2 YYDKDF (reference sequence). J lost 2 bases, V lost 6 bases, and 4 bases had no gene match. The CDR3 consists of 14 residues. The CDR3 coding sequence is TGTGCCACCAGTCCTGGACTAGCCTACAATGAGCAGTTCTTC. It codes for CATSPGLAYNEQFF.

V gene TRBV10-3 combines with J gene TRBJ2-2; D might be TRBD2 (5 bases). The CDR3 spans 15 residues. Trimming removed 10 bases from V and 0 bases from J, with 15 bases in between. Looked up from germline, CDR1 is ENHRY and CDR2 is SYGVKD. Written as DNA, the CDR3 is TGTGCCACCGGAGCGGATTATTCGAACACCGGGGAGCTGTTTTTT. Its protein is CATGADYSNTGELFF.

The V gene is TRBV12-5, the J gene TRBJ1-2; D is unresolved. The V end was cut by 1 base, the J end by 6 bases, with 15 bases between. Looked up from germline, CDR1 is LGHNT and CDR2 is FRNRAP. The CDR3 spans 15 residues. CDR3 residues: CASGLAPTVADGYTF. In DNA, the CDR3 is TGTGCTAGTGGTTTGGCCCCAACGGTCGCCGATGGCTACACCTTC. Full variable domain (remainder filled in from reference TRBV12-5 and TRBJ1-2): DARVTQTPRHKVTEMGQEVTMRCQPILGHNTVFWYRQTMMQGLELLAYFRNRAPLDDSGMPKDRFSAEMPDATLATLKIQPSEPRDSAVYFCASGLAPTVADGYTFGSGTRLTVV.

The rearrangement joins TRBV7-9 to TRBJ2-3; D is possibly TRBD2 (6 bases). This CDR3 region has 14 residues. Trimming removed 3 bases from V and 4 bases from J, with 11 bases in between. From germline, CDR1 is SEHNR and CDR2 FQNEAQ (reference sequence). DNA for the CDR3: TGTGCCAGCAGCTTTAGAGGGGAGGCAGATACGCAGTATTTT. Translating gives CASSFRGEADTQYF.

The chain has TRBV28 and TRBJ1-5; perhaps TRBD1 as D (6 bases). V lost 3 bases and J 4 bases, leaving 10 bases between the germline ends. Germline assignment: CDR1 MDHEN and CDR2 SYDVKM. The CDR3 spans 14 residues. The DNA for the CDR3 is TGTGCCAGCAGTTTGCAGGGGTGGAATCAGCCCCAGCATTTT. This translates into CASSLQGWNQPQHF.

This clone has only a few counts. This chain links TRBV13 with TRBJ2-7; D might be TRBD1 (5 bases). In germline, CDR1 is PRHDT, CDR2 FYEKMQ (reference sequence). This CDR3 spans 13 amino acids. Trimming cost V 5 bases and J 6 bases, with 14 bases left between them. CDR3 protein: CASSQGFSAEQYF. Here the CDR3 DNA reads TGTGCCAGCAGCCAGGGATTTTCAGCCGAGCAGTACTTC. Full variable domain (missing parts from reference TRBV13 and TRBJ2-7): AAGVIQSPRHLIKEKRETATLKCYPIPRHDTVYWYQQGPGQDPQFLISFYEKMQSDKGSIPDRFSAQQFSDYHSELNMSSLELGDSALYFCASSQGFSAEQYFGPGTRLTVT.

CDR3 in DNA: TGTGCCAGCAGTCAGCAACAGGGGGGAACTGAAGCTTTCTTT. Its translation is CASSQQQGGTEAFF. The rearrangement uses TRBV28 and TRBJ1-1, with TRBD1 matching over 8 bases. The V segment lost 5 bases and the J segment 5 bases; nucleotides outside the gene matches: 7. Germline CDR1 and CDR2: MDHEN and SYDVKM. CDR3 length: 14 residues.

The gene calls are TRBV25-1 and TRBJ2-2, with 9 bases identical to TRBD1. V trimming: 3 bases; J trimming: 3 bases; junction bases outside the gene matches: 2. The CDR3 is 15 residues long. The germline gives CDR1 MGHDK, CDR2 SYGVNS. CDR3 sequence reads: CASSDGTGHTGELFF. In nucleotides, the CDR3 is TGTGCCAGCAGTGATGGGACAGGGCACACCGGGGAGCTGTTTTTT.

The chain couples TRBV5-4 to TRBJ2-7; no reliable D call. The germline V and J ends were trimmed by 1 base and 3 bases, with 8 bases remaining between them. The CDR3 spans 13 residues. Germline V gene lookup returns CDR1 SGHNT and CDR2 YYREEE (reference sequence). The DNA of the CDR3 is TGTGCCAGCAGCTTGTCTGGGCTCTACGAGCAGTACTTC. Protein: CASSLSGLYEQYF.

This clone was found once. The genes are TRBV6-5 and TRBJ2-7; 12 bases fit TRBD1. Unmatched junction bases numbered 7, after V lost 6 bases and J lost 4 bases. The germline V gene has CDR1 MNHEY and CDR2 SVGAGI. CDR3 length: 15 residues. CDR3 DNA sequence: TGTGCCAGCAGACGCGGGGACAGGGGGCAATACGAGCAGTACTTC. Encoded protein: CASRRGDRGQYEQYF.

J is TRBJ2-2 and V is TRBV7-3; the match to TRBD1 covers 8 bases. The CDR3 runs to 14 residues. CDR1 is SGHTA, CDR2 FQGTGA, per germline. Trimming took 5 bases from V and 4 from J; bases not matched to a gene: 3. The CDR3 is CASSPQGVTGELFF. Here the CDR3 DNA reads TGTGCCAGCAGCCCACAGGGGGTCACCGGGGAGCTGTTTTTT.